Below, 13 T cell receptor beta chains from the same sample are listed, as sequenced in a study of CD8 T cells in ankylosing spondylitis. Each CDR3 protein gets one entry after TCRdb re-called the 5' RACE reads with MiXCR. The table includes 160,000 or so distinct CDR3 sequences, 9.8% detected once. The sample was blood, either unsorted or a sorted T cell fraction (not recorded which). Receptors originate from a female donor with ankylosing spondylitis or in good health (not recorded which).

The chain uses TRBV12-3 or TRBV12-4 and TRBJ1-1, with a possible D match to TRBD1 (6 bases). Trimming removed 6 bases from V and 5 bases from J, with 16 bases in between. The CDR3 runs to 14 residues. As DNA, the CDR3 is TGTGCCAGCAGACTGACAGGACGGGGGACTGAAGCTTTCTTT. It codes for CASRLTGRGTEAFF.

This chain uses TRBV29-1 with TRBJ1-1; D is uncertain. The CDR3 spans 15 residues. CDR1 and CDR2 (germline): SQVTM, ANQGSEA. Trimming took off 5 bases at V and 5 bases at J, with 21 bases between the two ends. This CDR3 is CSVIEEMGFLTEAFF. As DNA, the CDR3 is TGCAGCGTTATCGAAGAGATGGGGTTTTTAACTGAAGCTTTCTTT.

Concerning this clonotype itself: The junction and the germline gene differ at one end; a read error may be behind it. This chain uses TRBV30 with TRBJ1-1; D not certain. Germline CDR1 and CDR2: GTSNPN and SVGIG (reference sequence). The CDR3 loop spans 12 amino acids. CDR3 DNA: TGTGCCTGGAGCCCCGTAGACACTGAAGTTTTCTTT. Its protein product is CAWSPVDTEVFF.

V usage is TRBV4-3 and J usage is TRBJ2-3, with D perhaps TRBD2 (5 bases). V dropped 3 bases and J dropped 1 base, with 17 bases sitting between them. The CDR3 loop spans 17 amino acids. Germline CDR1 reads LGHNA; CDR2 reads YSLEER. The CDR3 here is CASSHNRASFGTDTQYF. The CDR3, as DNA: TGCGCCAGCAGCCACAATAGAGCTAGCTTTGGCACAGATACGCAGTATTTT.

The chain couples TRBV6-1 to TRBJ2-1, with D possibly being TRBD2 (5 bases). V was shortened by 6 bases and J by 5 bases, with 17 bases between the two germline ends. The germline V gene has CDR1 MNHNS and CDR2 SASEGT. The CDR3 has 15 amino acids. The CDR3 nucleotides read TGTGCCAGCAGGGGTCTAGAGGGAGTTGACAATGAGCAGTTCTTC. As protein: CASRGLEGVDNEQFF.

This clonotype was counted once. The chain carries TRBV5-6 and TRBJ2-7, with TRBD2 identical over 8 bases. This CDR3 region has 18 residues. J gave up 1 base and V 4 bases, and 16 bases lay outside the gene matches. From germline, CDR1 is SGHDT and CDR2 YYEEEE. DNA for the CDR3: TGTGCCAGCAGCCCGACCCAAATCAGGCCTAGCGGGTCCTACGAGCAGTACTTC. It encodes CASSPTQIRPSGSYEQYF.

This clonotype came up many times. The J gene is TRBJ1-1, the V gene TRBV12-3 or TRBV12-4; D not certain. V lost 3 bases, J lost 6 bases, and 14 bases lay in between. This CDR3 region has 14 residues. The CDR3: CASSFIEGSAEAFF. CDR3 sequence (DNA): TGTGCCAGCAGTTTTATCGAGGGTAGCGCTGAAGCTTTCTTT.

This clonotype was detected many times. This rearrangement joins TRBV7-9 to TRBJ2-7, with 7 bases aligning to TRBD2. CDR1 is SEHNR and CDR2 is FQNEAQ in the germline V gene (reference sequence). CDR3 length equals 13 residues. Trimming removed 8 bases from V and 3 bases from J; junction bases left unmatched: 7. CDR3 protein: CASGGGSVYEQYF. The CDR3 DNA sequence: TGTGCCAGCGGGGGGGGGAGCGTCTACGAGCAGTACTTC.

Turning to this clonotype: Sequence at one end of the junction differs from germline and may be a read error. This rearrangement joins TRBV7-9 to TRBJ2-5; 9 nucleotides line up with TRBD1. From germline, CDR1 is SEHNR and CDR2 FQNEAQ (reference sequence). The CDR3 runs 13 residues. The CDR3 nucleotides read TGTGCCAGCAGCTCCCCGACAGGGGGGCCCAAGAACTTC. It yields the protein CASSSPTGGPKNF.

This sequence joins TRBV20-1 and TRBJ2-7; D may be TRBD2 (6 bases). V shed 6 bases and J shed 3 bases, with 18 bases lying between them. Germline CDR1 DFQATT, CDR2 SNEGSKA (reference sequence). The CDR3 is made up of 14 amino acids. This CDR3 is CSALVEEGIYEQYF. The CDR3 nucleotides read TGCAGTGCCCTAGTGGAGGAGGGTATCTACGAGCAGTACTTC.

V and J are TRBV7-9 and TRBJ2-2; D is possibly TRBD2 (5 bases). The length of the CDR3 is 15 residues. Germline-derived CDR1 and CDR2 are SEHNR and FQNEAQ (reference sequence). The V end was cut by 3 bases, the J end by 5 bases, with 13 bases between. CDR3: CASSFGIRSTGELFF. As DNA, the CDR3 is TGTGCCAGCAGCTTCGGGATAAGAAGTACCGGGGAGCTGTTTTTT.

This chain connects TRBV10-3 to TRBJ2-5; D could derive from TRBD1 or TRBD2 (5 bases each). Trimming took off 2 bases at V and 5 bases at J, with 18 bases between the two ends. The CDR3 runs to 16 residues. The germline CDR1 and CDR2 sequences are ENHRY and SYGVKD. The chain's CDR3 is CAISEEAGRGKETQYF. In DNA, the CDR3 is TGTGCCATCAGTGAGGAAGCAGGGAGAGGGAAGGAGACCCAGTACTTC.

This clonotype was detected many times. The CDR3 bases are TGTGCCAGCAGCCCCGGGACTAGCACAGATACGCAGTATTTT. Translating it yields CASSPGTSTDTQYF. The rearrangement joins TRBV7-9 to TRBJ2-3; possibly TRBD2 for D (6 bases). The germline V and J ends were trimmed by 5 bases and 0 bases, with 9 bases remaining between them. This CDR3 has 14 amino acids. Germline loops: CDR1 SEHNR, CDR2 FQNEAQ (reference sequence).